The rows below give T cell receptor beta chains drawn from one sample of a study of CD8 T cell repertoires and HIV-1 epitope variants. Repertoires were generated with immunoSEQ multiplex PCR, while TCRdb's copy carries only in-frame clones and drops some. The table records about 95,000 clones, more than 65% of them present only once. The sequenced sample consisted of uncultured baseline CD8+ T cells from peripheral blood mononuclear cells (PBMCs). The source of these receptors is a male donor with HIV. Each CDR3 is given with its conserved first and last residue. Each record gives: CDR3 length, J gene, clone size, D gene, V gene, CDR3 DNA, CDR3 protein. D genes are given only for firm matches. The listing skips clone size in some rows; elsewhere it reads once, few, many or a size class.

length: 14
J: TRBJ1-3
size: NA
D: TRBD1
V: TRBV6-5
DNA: TGTGCCAGCACCCGAGACAGGGGCGAAAACACCATATATTTT
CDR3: CASTRDRGENTIYF

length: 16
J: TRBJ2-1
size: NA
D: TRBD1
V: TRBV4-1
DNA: TGCGCCAGCAGCCCTGACAGGGGTAGCTCCTACAATGAGCAGTTCTTC
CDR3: CASSPDRGSSYNEQFF

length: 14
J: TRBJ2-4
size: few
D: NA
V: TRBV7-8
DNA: TGTGCCAGCAGCTTGGGGGACGTGGCGAATATTCAGTACTTC
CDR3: CASSLGDVANIQYF

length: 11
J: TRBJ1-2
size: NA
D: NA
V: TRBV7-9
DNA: TGTGCCAGCAGCACCCGGTACGGCTACACCTTC
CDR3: CASSTRYGYTF

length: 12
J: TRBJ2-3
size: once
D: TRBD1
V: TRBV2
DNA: TGTGCCAGCAGTACAGGGGTTCGGGCGCAGTATTTT
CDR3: CASSTGVRAQYF

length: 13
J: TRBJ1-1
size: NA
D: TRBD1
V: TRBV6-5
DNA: TGTGCCAGCAGTTACCGCTCGACAGGGAGAGCTTTCTTT
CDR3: CASSYRSTGRAFF

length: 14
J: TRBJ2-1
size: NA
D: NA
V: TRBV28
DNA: TGTGCCAGCAGTCCCCCGAGCTCCTACAATGAGCAGTTCTTC
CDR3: CASSPPSSYNEQFF

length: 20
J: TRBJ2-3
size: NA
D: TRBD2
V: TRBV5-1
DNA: TGCGCCAGCAGCTTGCCAGTTTCCGGGACTAGCGGGACTAGCACAGATACGCAGTATTTT
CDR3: CASSLPVSGTSGTSTDTQYF

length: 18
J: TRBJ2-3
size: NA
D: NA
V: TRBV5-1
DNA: TGCGCCAGCAGCTTTCGTCCCACACCACTTTCTAGCACAGATACGCAGTATTTT
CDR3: CASSFRPTPLSSTDTQYF

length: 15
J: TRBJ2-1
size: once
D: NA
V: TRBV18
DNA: TGTGCCAGCTCACCCTACATGAGGGATCACAATGAGCAGTTCTTC
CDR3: CASSPYMRDHNEQFF

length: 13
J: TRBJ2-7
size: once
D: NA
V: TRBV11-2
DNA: TGTGCCAGCAGCTTGGGCGTCGCCCCTGAGCAGTACTTC
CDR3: CASSLGVAPEQYF

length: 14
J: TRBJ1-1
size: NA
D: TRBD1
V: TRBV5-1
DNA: TGCGCCAGCAGCACCCGACAGGGACCCACTGAAGCTTTCTTT
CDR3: CASSTRQGPTEAFF

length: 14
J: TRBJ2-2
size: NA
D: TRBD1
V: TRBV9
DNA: TGTGCCAGCAGCGGACAGGGTCGCACCGGGGAGCTGTTTTTT
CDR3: CASSGQGRTGELFF

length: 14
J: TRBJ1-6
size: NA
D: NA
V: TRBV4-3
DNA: TGCGCCAGCAGCCAAGATCTTGCAGATTCACCCCTCCACTTT
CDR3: CASSQDLADSPLHF

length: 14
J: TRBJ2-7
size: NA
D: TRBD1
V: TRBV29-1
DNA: TGCAGCGTTATCCTTCTGACAGGGGAGAACGAGCAGTACTTC
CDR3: CSVILLTGENEQYF

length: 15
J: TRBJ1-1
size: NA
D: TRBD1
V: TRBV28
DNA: TGTGCCAGCAGTTCACCGGGACAGGGAGGTACTGAAGCTTTCTTT
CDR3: CASSSPGQGGTEAFF

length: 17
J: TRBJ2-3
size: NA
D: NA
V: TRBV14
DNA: TGTGCCAGCAGCCAAGCTTTGGTGGGCTACGGCACAGATACGCAGTATTTT
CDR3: CASSQALVGYGTDTQYF

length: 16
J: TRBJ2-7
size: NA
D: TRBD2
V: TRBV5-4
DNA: TGTGCCAGCAGCTTGCCCCTCGAAGGCGGGGGGGGTGAGCAGTACTTC
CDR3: CASSLPLEGGGGEQYF

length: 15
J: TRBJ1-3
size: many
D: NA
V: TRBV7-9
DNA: TGTGCCAGCAGCTTTAGTACAGCCTCGGGAAACACCATATATTTT
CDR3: CASSFSTASGNTIYF

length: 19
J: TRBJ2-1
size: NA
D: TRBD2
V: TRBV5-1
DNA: TGCGCCAGCAGCTTGGTTACGGGACTAGCGGGAGGGCCCTTTAATGAGCAGTTCTTC
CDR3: CASSLVTGLAGGPFNEQFF

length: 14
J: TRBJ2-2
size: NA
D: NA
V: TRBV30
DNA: TGTGCCTGGAGTGAAGGGAGGAGTACCGGGGAGCTGTTTTTT
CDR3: CAWSEGRSTGELFF

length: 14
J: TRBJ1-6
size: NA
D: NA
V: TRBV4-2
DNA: TGTGCCAGCAGCCAAGAGGGAGGCCTTTCACCCCTCCACTTT
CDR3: CASSQEGGLSPLHF

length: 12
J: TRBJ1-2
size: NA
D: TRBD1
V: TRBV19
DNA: TGTGCCAGTAGTACCAGACAGGGTTACTACACCTTC
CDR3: CASSTRQGYYTF

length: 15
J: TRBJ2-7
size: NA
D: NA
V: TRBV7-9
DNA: TGTGCCAGCAGCCCCCCAGCGGCAAACTCCTACGAGCAGTACTTC
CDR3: CASSPPAANSYEQYF

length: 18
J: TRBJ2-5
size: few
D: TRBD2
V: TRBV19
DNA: TGTGCCAGTAGTATACGCGGACTAGCGGGGGGGCCCCCCGAGACCCAGTACTTC
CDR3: CASSIRGLAGGPPETQYF

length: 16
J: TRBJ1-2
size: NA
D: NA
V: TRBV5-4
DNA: TGTGCCAGCAGTTCCGGCGCAGGGGCGCAGGGCTATGGCTACACCTTC
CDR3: CASSSGAGAQGYGYTF

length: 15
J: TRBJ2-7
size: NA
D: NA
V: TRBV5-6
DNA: TGTGCCAGCAGCTTGTGGCTTGCGTCCCCCTTCGAGCAGTACTTC
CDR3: CASSLWLASPFEQYF

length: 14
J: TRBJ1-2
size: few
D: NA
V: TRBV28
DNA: TGTGCCAGCAAAACAACCGGACAATTCTATGGCTACACCTTC
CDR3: CASKTTGQFYGYTF

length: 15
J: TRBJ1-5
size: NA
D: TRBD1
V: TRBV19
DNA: TGTGCCAGTAGTAGGGCAGGGGGCTTCGGACAGCCCCAGCATTTT
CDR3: CASSRAGGFGQPQHF

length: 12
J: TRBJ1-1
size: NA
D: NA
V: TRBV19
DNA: TGTGCCAGTAGTATAGCGTACGGTGAAGCTTTCTTT
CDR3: CASSIAYGEAFF

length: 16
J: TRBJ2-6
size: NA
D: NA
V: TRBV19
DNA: TGTGCCAGTATTCCGACAAGTGGTACTGGGGCCAACGTCCTGACTTTC
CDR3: CASIPTSGTGANVLTF